Each of the 24 T cell receptor beta chains below was sequenced from the same sample in a study of CXCR3-negative and CXCR3-positive naive CD8 T cells. The libraries of TRB cDNA were prepared using 5' RACE with UMI labels. Using the 5' RACE reads, TCRdb records one entry per CDR3 protein without DNA. This sample's clone table lists 55,000 to 70,000 distinct CDR3 sequences. Source material: memory CD8+ T cells from blood. All receptors come from a human donor in good health. Some clones in this sample may be carry-over from other donors' samples.

The chain couples TRBV12-3 or TRBV12-4 to TRBJ1-1; checking the TCRdb D call of TRBD1 is not possible without DNA. The CDR3 contains 14 residues. The CDR3 protein is CASSFTGLNTEAFF.

The V and J genes are TRBV29-1 and TRBJ2-7; the D call of TRBD2 rests on TCRdb alone, since no DNA is present to check it. Germline loops: CDR1 SQVTM, CDR2 ANQGSEA. The CDR3 runs 16 residues. CDR3 loop: CSVEGEGLAGAYEQYF.

The V call is TRBV29-1, the J call TRBJ2-1; absent DNA, TCRdb's TRBD2 call cannot be checked. Germline values: CDR1 SQVTM, CDR2 ANQGSEA. The CDR3 has 14 residues. The CDR3 loop is CSVEIAGENIEQFF.

The chain recombines TRBV29-1 with TRBJ2-7. Germline CDR1 reads SQVTM; CDR2 reads ANQGSEA. The CDR3 runs 13 residues. This chain's CDR3 is CSVVGQSTYEQYF.

The chain is built from TRBV27 and TRBJ1-1; TCRdb designates TRBD1, a call that cannot be tested without DNA. The CDR3 length is 13 residues. The germline V gene encodes CDR1 MNHEY and CDR2 SMNVEV (reference sequence). The CDR3 sequence: CASRLSGLTEAFF.

The chain combines TRBV7-9 with TRBJ1-5. The CDR3 loop spans 16 amino acids. In germline, CDR1 is SEHNR, CDR2 FQNEAQ (reference sequence). CDR3: CASSPGEGADNQPQHF.

The genes are TRBV29-1 and TRBJ2-1; as DNA is missing, the TRBD1 call by TCRdb cannot be tested. This CDR3 contains 13 residues. Germline assignment: CDR1 SQVTM and CDR2 ANQGSEA. The CDR3 is CSVRGGSYNEQFF.

The chain links TRBV29-1 to TRBJ2-3; TCRdb indicates TRBD2, and absent DNA this call remains unverified. The CDR3 is 15 residues long. CDR1 is SQVTM, CDR2 ANQGSEA, per germline. The CDR3 sequence is CSVRGGGGSTDTQYF.

The CDR3 sequence: CAISGDTYYEQYF. The J gene is TRBJ2-7, the V gene TRBV10-3; the TCRdb D gene call, TRBD1, has no DNA to confirm it. The CDR3 spans 13 residues. In germline, CDR1 is ENHRY, CDR2 SYGVKD.

V usage is TRBV29-1 and J usage is TRBJ2-5; the TCRdb call, TRBD2, lacks DNA for checking. The CDR3 contains 15 residues. CDR1 is SQVTM and CDR2 is ANQGSEA in the germline V gene. CDR3 protein: CSVDKLAGGRETQYF.

This chain joins TRBV4-2 and TRBJ2-1; TCRdb designates TRBD2, a call that cannot be tested without DNA. This CDR3 has 14 amino acids. CDR1 and CDR2 from the germline V gene are LGHNA and YNFKEQ. The CDR3 loop is CASTNNPSVDEQFF.

The chain uses TRBV12-3 or TRBV12-4 and TRBJ1-5. The CDR3 is made up of 14 amino acids. The CDR3: CASSSHTGNQPQHF.

This chain links TRBV4-3 with TRBJ1-5. CDR3 length: 16 amino acids. CDR1 and CDR2 from the germline V gene are LGHNA and YSLEER. The CDR3 here is CASSQDRVESNQPQHF.

The J gene is TRBJ2-7, the V gene TRBV20-1; the D call of TRBD2 rests on TCRdb alone, since no DNA is present to check it. The V gene's germline CDR1 is DFQATT and CDR2 SNEGSKA (reference sequence). The CDR3 is made up of 17 amino acids. CDR3 in amino acids: CSVPTGLAGHSSYEQYF.

This chain joins TRBV28 and TRBJ1-4; TCRdb's D call of TRBD1 is untestable without DNA. The germline V gene has CDR1 MDHEN and CDR2 SYDVKM. The CDR3 is 14 residues long. The chain's CDR3 is CASRTGPQGEKLFF.

The rearrangement joins TRBV7-2 to TRBJ2-7; TCRdb's assignment of TRBD1 cannot be checked, as there is no DNA. From germline, CDR1 is SGHTA and CDR2 FQGNSA. This CDR3 is built from 12 residues. The chain's CDR3 is CASSYEGVEQYF. Drawing the rest from reference TRBV7-2 and TRBJ2-7, the complete variable domain is GAGVSQSPSNKVTEKGKDVELRCDPISGHTALYWYRQSLGQGLEFLIYFQGNSAPDKSGLPSDRFSAERTGGSVSTLTIQRTQQEDSAVYLCASSYEGVEQYFGPGTRLTVT.

The V call is TRBV15, the J call TRBJ2-1; TCRdb's D call, TRBD2, is unchecked because there is no DNA. This CDR3 is 19 amino acids long. Germline assignment: CDR1 LNHNV and CDR2 YYDKDF (reference sequence). This chain's CDR3 is CATSTPGTSGRRGYNEQFF.

The V gene is TRBV29-1, the J gene TRBJ2-2. Germline V gene data show CDR1 as SQVTM and CDR2 as ANQGSEA. The CDR3 sequence is 14 residues long. The CDR3 protein is CSVSDGKNTGELFF.

The rearrangement links TRBV6-5 to TRBJ2-1; TCRdb indicates TRBD2, and absent DNA this call remains unverified. CDR1 MNHEY and CDR2 SVGAGI come from the germline V gene. The CDR3 runs 15 residues. The CDR3 is CASSYSPLAGNEQFF.

The rearrangement links TRBV29-1 to TRBJ2-1; with no DNA, the TCRdb D assignment of TRBD1 cannot be verified. This CDR3 spans 13 amino acids. Germline CDR1 and CDR2: SQVTM and ANQGSEA. CDR3 region: CSVWKGASNEQFF.

V usage is TRBV23-1 and J usage is TRBJ2-4. TRBV23-1 is filed as an ORF, its function uncertain. The CDR3 loop spans 17 amino acids. CDR3 loop: CASSQSRITIAKNIQYF.

This chain connects TRBV20-1 to TRBJ2-5; the D gene TCRdb calls, TRBD2, cannot be checked with no DNA. Germline V gene data show CDR1 as DFQATT and CDR2 as SNEGSKA (reference sequence). This CDR3 comprises 14 residues. CDR3 loop: CSARSGGAAETQYF.

This chain uses TRBV7-6 with TRBJ2-1; no DNA is available, so the TRBD1 call from TCRdb remains unchecked. The CDR3 contains 17 residues. The germline CDR1 and CDR2 sequences are SGHVS and FNYEAQ. The CDR3 spells CASSLTDTGTHYNEQFF.

The chain recombines TRBV20-1 with TRBJ1-1. CDR1 is DFQATT, CDR2 SNEGSKA, per germline (reference sequence). This CDR3 has 15 residues. The CDR3 is CSARDREGMDTEAFF.